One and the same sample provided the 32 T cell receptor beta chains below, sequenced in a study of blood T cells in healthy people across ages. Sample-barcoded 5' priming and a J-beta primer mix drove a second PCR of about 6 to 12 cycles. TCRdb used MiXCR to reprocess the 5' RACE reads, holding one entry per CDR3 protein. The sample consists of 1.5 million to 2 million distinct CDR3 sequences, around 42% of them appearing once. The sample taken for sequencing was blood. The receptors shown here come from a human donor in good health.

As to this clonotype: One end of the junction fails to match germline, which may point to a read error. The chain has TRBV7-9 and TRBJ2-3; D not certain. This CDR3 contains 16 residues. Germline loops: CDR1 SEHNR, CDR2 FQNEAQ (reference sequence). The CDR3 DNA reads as TGTGCCGGCAGCCCCTTGGTAGGAGCTCTCACAGATACGCAGTATTTT. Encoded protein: CAGSPLVGALTDTQYF.

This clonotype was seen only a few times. The CDR3 DNA follows: TGTGCCAGCAGTTTCTCCGGGACAGGGGGCTACAATGAGCAGTTCTTC. It encodes CASSFSGTGGYNEQFF. V and J are TRBV27 and TRBJ2-1; 11 bases map to TRBD1. Looked up from germline, CDR1 is MNHEY and CDR2 is SMNVEV (reference sequence). This CDR3 is 16 amino acids long. The V gene end was trimmed by 3 bases and the J gene end by 3 bases; junction bases not matched to a gene: 4.

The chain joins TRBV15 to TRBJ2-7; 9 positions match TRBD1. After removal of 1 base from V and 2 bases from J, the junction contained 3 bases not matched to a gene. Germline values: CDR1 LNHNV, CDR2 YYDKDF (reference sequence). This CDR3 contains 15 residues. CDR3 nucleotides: TGTGCCACCAGCAGAGTGACAGGGGGAACCTACGAGCAGTACTTC. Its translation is CATSRVTGGTYEQYF.

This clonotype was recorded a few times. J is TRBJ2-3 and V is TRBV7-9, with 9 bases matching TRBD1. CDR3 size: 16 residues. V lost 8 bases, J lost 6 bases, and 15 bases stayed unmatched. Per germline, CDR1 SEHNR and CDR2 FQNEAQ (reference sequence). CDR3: CASGPSRQGGIDTQYF. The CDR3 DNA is TGTGCCAGCGGACCGTCTCGACAGGGGGGTATTGATACGCAGTATTTT. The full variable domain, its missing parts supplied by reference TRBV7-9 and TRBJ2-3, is DTGVSQNPRHKITKRGQNVTFRCDPISEHNRLYWYRQTLGQGPEFLTYFQNEAQLEKSRLLSDRFSAERPKGSFSTLEIQRTEQGDSAMYLCASGPSRQGGIDTQYFGPGTRLTVL.

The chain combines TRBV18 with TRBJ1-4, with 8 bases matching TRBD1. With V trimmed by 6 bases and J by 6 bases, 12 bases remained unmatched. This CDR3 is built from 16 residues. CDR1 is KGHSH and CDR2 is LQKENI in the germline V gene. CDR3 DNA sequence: TGTGCCAGCTCCGATCCTGGACAGGGAGTCGATGAAAAACTGTTTTTT. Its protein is CASSDPGQGVDEKLFF.

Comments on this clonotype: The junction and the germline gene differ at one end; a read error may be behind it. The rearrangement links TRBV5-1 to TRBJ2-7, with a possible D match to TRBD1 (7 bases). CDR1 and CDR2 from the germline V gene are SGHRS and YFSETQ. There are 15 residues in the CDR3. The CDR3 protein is CASSRGTAFSYKQYF. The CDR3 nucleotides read TGCGCCAGCAGCCGCGGGACAGCGTTCTCCTACAAGCAGTACTTC.

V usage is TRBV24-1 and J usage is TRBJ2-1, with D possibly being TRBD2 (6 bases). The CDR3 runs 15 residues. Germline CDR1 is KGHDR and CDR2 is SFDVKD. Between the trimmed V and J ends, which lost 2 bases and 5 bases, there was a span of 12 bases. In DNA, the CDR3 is TGTGCCACCAGTGATTGGGGCTGGGGGGACAATGAGCAGTTCTTC. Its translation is CATSDWGWGDNEQFF.

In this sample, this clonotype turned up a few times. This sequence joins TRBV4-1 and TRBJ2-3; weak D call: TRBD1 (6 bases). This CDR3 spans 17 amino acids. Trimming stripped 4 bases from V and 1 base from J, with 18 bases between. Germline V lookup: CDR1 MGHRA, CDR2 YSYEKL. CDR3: CASSLSGGLERTDTQYF. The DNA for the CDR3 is TGCGCCAGCAGCCTATCTGGGGGCCTCGAACGCACAGATACGCAGTATTTT.

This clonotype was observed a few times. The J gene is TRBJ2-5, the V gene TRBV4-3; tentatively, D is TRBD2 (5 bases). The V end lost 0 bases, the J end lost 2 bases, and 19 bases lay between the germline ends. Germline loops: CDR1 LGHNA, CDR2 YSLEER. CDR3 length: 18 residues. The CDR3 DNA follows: TGCGCCAGCAGCCAAGAAGGTCCGAGGATTACTAGACAAGAGACCCAGTACTTC. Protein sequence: CASSQEGPRITRQETQYF.

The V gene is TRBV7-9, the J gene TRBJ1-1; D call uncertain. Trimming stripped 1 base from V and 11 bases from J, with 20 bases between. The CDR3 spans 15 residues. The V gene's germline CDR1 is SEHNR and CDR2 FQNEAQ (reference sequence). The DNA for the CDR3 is TGTGCCAGCAGCTTAGTACAAGGGCCAGACCCGAGGGCTTTCTTT. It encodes CASSLVQGPDPRAFF.

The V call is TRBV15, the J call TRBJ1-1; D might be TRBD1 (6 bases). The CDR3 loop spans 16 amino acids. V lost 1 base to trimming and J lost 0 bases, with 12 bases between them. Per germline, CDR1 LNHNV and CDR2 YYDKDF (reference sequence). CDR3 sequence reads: CATSRAGHNMNTEAFF. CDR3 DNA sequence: TGTGCCACCAGCAGAGCGGGACATAACATGAACACTGAAGCTTTCTTT.

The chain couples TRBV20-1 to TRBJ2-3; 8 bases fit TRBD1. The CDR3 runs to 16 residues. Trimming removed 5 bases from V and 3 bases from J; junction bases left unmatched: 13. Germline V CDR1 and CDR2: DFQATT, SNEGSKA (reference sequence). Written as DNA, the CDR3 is TGCAGTGCTCCCAACCCCCAGGGGGCTTGGACAGATACGCAGTATTTT. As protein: CSAPNPQGAWTDTQYF.

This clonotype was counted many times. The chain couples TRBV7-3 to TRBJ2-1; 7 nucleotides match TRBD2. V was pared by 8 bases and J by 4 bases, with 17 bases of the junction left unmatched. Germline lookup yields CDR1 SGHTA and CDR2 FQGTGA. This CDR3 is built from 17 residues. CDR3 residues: CASRGDLKGTIYNEQFF. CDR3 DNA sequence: TGTGCCAGCCGAGGGGACCTCAAAGGGACTATTTACAATGAGCAGTTCTTC.

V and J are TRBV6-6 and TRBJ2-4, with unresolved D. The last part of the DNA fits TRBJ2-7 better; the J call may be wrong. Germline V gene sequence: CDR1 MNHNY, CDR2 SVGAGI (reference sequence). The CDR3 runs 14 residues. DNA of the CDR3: TGTGCCAGCGTTCTCAATCTGGCGGCCTACGAGCAGTACTTC. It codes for CASVLNLAAYEQYF.

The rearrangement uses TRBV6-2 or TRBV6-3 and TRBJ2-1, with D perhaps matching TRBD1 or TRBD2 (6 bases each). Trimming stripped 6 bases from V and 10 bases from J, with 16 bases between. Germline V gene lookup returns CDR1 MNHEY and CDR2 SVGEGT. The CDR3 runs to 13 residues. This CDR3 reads CASRIQGGGEQFF. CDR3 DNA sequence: TGTGCCAGCAGGATACAGGGAGGAGGGGAGCAGTTCTTC.

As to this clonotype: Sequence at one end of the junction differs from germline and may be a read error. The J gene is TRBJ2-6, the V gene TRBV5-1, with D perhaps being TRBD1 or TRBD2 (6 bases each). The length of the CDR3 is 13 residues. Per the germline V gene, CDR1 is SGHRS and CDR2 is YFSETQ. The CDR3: CASSLPGANVRTF. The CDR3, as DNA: TGCGCCAGCAGCTTGCCGGGGGCCAACGTCCGGACTTTC.

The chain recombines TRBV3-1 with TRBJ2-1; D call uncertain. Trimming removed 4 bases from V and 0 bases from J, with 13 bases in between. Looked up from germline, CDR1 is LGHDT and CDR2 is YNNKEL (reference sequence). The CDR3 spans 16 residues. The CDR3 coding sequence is TGTGCCAGCAGCCCCTTCGGCGGCAGCTCCTACAATGAGCAGTTCTTC. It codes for CASSPFGGSSYNEQFF.

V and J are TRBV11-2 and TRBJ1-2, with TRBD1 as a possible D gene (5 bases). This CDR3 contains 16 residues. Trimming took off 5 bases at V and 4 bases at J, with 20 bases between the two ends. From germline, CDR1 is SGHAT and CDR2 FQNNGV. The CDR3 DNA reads TGTGCCAGCAGCGGAGCGTCTTTAGGACAAAGCTATGGCTACACCTTC. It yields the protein CASSGASLGQSYGYTF.

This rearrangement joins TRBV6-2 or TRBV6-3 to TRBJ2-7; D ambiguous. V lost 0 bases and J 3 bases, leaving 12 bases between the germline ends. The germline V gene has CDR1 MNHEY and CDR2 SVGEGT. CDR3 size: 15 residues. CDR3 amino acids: CASSYSTAVNYEQYF. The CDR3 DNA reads TGTGCCAGCAGTTACTCAACAGCCGTCAACTACGAGCAGTACTTC.

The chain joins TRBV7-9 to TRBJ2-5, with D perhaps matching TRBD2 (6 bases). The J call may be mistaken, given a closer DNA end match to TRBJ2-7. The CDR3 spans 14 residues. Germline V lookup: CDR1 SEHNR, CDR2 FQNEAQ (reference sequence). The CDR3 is CASSLGGIWDEQYF. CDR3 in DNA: TGTGCCAGCAGCTTGGGGGGTATCTGGGACGAGCAGTACTTC.

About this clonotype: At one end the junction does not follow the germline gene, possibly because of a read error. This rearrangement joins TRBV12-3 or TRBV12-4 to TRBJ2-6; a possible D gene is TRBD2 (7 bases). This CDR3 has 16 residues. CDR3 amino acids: CASSGGGRAGANILTF. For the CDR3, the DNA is TGTGCCAGCAGTGGGGGCGGTCGGGCGGGGGCCAACATCCTGACTTTC.

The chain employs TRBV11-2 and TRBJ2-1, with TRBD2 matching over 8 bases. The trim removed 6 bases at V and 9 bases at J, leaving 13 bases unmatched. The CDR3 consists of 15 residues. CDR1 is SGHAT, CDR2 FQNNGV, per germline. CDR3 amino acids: CASRPIAGSGGEQFF. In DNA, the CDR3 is TGTGCCAGCAGACCAATAGCGGGGAGTGGAGGTGAGCAGTTCTTC.

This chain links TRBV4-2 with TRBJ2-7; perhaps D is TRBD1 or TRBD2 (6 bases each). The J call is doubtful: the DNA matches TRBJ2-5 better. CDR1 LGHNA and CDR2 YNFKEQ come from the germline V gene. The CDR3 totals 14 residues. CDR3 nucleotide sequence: TGTGCCAGCAGCCTCCTAGGGGGGCCCGGGACCCAGTACTTC. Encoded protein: CASSLLGGPGTQYF.

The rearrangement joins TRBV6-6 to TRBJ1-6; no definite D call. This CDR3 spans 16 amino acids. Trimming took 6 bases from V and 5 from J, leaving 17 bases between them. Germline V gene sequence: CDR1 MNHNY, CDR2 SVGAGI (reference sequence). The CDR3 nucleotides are TGTGCCAGCAGCCCCGGAGCGGGCCTTAATAATTCACCCCTCCACTTT. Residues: CASSPGAGLNNSPLHF.

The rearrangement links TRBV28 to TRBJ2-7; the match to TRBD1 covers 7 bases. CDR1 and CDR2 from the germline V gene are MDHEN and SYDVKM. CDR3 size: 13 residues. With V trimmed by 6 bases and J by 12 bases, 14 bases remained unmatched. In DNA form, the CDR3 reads TGTGCCAGCAGACCAGACGGAGCACAGGGGCTGTACTTC. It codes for CASRPDGAQGLYF.

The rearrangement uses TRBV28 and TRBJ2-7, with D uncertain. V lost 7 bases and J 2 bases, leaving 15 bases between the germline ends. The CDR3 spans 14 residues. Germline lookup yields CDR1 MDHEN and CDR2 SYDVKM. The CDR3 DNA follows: TGTGCCAGCAATCGGATGTTAAGCACCTACGAGCAGTACTTC. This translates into CASNRMLSTYEQYF.

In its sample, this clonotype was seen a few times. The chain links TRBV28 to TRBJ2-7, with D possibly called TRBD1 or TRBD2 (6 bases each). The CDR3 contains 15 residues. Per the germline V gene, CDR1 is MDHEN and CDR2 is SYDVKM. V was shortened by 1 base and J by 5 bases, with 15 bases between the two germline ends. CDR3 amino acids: CASSLSGATVDEQYF. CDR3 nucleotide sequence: TGTGCCAGCAGTTTATCGGGGGCTACGGTCGACGAGCAGTACTTC.

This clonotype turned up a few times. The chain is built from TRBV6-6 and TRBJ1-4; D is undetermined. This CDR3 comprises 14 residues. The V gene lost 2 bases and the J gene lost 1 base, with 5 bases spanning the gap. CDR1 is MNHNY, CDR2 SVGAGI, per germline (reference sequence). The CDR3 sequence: CASSYTITNEKLFF. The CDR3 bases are TGTGCCAGCAGTTACACGATAACTAATGAAAAACTGTTTTTT.

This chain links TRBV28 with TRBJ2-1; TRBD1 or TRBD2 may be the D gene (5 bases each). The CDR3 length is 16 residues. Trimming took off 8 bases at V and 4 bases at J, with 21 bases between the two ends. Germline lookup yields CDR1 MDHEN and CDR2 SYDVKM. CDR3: CASRLPGTSEYNEQFF. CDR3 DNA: TGTGCCAGCCGCCTACCCGGGACGTCGGAATACAATGAGCAGTTCTTC.

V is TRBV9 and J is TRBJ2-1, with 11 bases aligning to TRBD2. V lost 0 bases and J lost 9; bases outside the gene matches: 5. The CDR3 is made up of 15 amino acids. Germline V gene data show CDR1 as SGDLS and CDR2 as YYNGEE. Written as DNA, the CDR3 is TGTGCCAGCAGCGTAGCAGGTCTAGCGGGGGGTGAGCAGTTCTTC. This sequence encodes CASSVAGLAGGEQFF. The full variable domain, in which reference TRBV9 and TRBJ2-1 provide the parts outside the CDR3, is DSGVTQTPKHLITATGQRVTLRCSPRSGDLSVYWYQQSLDQGLQFLIQYYNGEERAKGNILERFSAQQFPDLHSELNLSSLELGDSALYFCASSVAGLAGGEQFFGPGTRLTVL.

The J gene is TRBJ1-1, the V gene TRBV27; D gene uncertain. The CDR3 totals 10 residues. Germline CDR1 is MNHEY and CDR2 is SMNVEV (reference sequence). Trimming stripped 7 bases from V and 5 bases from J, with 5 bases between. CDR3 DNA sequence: TGTGCCAGCAATCGTACTGAAGCTTTCTTT. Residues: CASNRTEAFF.

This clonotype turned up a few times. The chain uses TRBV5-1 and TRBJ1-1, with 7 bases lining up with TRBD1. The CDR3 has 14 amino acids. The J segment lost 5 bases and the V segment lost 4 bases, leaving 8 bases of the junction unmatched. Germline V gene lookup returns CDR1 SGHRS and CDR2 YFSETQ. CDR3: CASSGNRGQTEAFF. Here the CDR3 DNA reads TGCGCCAGCAGCGGAAACAGGGGACAAACTGAAGCTTTCTTT.